These 31 T cell receptor beta chains came from one sample sequenced in a study of shared clonotypes between healthy human individuals. TCRdb's copy holds only in-frame clones and misses some; the assay was immunoSEQ multiplex PCR. This table has approximately 530,000 clones, roughly 95% appearing once. The sequenced material came from naive CD4+ T cells sorted from blood. Subset defined: CD45RA+ positively selected. The receptors originated from a young woman in good health.

In this sample, this clone turned up once. V is TRBV28 and J is TRBJ2-2, with TRBD2 matching over 7 bases. Germline V gene sequence: CDR1 MDHEN, CDR2 SYDVKM. The J segment lost 4 bases and the V segment lost 6 bases, leaving 5 bases of the junction unmatched. The CDR3 length is 14 residues. The CDR3 nucleotides read TGTGCCAGCAGGAGCGGGGCGGGCACCGGGGAGCTGTTTTTT. This codes for CASRSGAGTGELFF.

J is TRBJ2-1 and V is TRBV7-9; a possible D gene is TRBD2 (6 bases). The CDR3 totals 14 residues. V was pared by 5 bases and J by 9 bases, with 17 bases between. Germline lookup yields CDR1 SEHNR and CDR2 FQNEAQ (reference sequence). The CDR3, as DNA: TGTGCCAGCAGCGTTGGGGACTCGATTCCTGAGCAGTTCTTC. Its protein product is CASSVGDSIPEQFF.

This sequence joins TRBV15 and TRBJ1-3, with D perhaps TRBD1 (5 bases). CDR3 length: 15 amino acids. The germline V gene encodes CDR1 LNHNV and CDR2 YYDKDF (reference sequence). The germline V and J ends were trimmed by 4 bases and 14 bases, with 24 bases remaining between them. CDR3 coding DNA: TGTGCCACCAGCAAAACACCGGGACGGCAGAGTCCGGTATATTTT. Translating it yields CATSKTPGRQSPVYF.

The chain joins TRBV6-1 to TRBJ1-1, with D hard to call. V lost 1 base and J lost 1, with 10 bases in between. Germline V gene sequence: CDR1 MNHNS, CDR2 SASEGT. The CDR3 is made up of 15 amino acids. The CDR3 loop is CASSEVGSGNTEAFF. The CDR3 DNA reads TGTGCCAGCAGTGAAGTGGGATCGGGGAACACTGAAGCTTTCTTT.

V usage is TRBV19 and J usage is TRBJ2-1, with TRBD2 as a possible D gene (7 bases). The CDR3 has 15 residues. The germline V and J ends were trimmed by 9 bases and 6 bases, with 21 bases remaining between them. Per the germline V gene, CDR1 is LNHDA and CDR2 is SQIVND (reference sequence). The CDR3 nucleotides are TGTGCCAGCTCACCCGGGGGGACAAGACGCAATGAGCAGTTCTTC. Translated, it gives CASSPGGTRRNEQFF.

This chain links TRBV7-3 with TRBJ2-2; D call uncertain. The CDR3 totals 16 residues. Germline V lookup: CDR1 SGHTA, CDR2 FQGTGA. Trimming took 5 bases from V and 1 from J, leaving 14 bases between them. The CDR3 here is CASSRQDGWNTGELFF. CDR3 nucleotide sequence: TGTGCCAGCAGCCGACAAGATGGGTGGAACACCGGGGAGCTGTTTTTT.

The chain carries TRBV6-4 and TRBJ2-1; 10 bases line up with TRBD2. With 6 bases clipped from V and 4 bases from J, the junction kept 6 bases outside the gene matches. Germline V gene data show CDR1 as MRHNA and CDR2 as SNTAGT. CDR3 length: 15 residues. The CDR3 sequence: CASRLAGGPYNEQFF. CDR3 DNA sequence: TGTGCCAGCAGATTAGCGGGAGGCCCTTACAATGAGCAGTTCTTC.

The chain links TRBV10-3 to TRBJ2-1; 7 bases agree with TRBD1. J lost 6 bases, V lost 8 bases, and 7 bases had no gene match. Germline CDR1 is ENHRY and CDR2 is SYGVKD. CDR3 length equals 13 residues. CDR3: CAIQQGTLNEQFF. CDR3 nucleotide sequence: TGTGCCATCCAACAGGGGACCCTCAATGAGCAGTTCTTC.

V usage is TRBV5-1 and J usage is TRBJ2-1; TRBD2 agrees at 11 bases. Germline V gives CDR1 SGHRS, CDR2 YFSETQ. The CDR3 loop spans 17 amino acids. The ends lost 0 bases at V and 4 bases at J; junction bases unmatched: 6. CDR3 DNA: TGCGCCAGCAGCTTGGATATCGGGACTAGCGGATACAATGAGCAGTTCTTC. This gives the protein CASSLDIGTSGYNEQFF.

The genes are TRBV6-6 and TRBJ1-5; D not certain. The V end was cut by 0 bases, the J end by 3 bases, with 12 bases between. The CDR3 consists of 16 residues. Germline values: CDR1 MNHNY, CDR2 SVGAGI (reference sequence). CDR3 nucleotides: TGTGCCAGCAGTTACTCGAACCCAGGAGACAATCAGCCCCAGCATTTT. Protein product: CASSYSNPGDNQPQHF.

The chain couples TRBV27 to TRBJ2-4, with D perhaps TRBD1 (5 bases). V lost 6 bases and J lost 0, with 6 bases in between. This CDR3 comprises 13 residues. Germline-derived CDR1 and CDR2 are MNHEY and SMNVEV (reference sequence). The DNA for the CDR3 is TGTGCCAGCAGGGGGCTAGCCAAAAACATTCAGTACTTC. Translating gives CASRGLAKNIQYF.

The chain employs TRBV28 and TRBJ2-2, with 10 bases fitting TRBD2. Unmatched junction bases numbered 15, after V lost 7 bases and J lost 4 bases. Germline V gives CDR1 MDHEN, CDR2 SYDVKM. The CDR3 has 18 residues. CDR3 region: CASTFTAGGPSGTGELFF. Here the CDR3 DNA reads TGTGCCAGCACTTTTACAGCGGGAGGGCCCTCTGGCACCGGGGAGCTGTTTTTT.

This clone was seen a few times. The genes are TRBV20-1 and TRBJ2-3; D call uncertain. Trimming shortened V by 5 bases and J by 12 bases, and 15 bases separated the two germline ends. This CDR3 is built from 11 residues. Germline CDR1 and CDR2: DFQATT and SNEGSKA (reference sequence). The CDR3 region is CSAAVLTYQYF. In DNA form, the CDR3 reads TGCAGTGCTGCGGTTTTGACGTACCAGTATTTT.

V usage is TRBV28 and J usage is TRBJ1-1; D gene ambiguous. The CDR3 totals 15 residues. V gave up 7 bases and J gave up 1 base, with 16 bases separating them. Germline-derived CDR1 and CDR2 are MDHEN and SYDVKM. As DNA, the CDR3 is TGTGCCAGCAAGTTGCCGGGTACCGGGAACACTGAAGCTTTCTTT. It codes for CASKLPGTGNTEAFF.

The gene calls are TRBV28 and TRBJ2-5; 9 bases are shared with TRBD1. This CDR3 comprises 13 residues. Germline trimming cut 6 bases from V and 5 bases from J; bases unmatched to any gene: 4. Germline V lookup: CDR1 MDHEN, CDR2 SYDVKM. The CDR3 sequence is CASRGQGWETQYF. The CDR3 DNA follows: TGTGCCAGCAGAGGACAGGGGTGGGAGACCCAGTACTTC.

V usage is TRBV18 and J usage is TRBJ1-2; the D gene is possibly TRBD1 (6 bases). The ends were cut back, 6 bases at V and 5 bases at J, with 16 bases in the middle. The length of the CDR3 is 14 residues. Germline loops: CDR1 KGHSH, CDR2 LQKENI. CDR3 bases: TGTGCCAGCTCCCCGGACAGAGTAGCTTATGGCTACACCTTC. Translation gives CASSPDRVAYGYTF.

The chain recombines TRBV5-1 with TRBJ2-1; 10 nucleotides align to TRBD2. V was clipped by 1 base and J by 6 bases; unmatched bases: 4. This CDR3 contains 15 residues. In germline, CDR1 is SGHRS, CDR2 YFSETQ. The CDR3 nucleotides read TGCGCCAGCAGCTTGAGGCTAGCGGGAGTCAATGAGCAGTTCTTC. Translated, it gives CASSLRLAGVNEQFF.

V and J are TRBV28 and TRBJ1-2; D uncertain. CDR1 is MDHEN and CDR2 is SYDVKM in the germline V gene. The CDR3 is made up of 12 amino acids. V was shortened by 3 bases and J by 4 bases, with 6 bases between the two germline ends. CDR3 residues: CASSLRFYGYTF. As DNA, the CDR3 is TGTGCCAGCAGTTTGCGCTTCTATGGCTACACCTTC.

To note about this clone: At the DNA level, this CDR3 is encoded by other sequences in the same sample as well. The chain employs TRBV11-2 and TRBJ2-1; 10 bases are a match to TRBD2. V was pared by 1 base and J by 3 bases, with 0 bases of the junction left unmatched. The CDR3 extends over 15 amino acids. The germline V gene encodes CDR1 SGHAT and CDR2 FQNNGV. The CDR3 sequence: CASSLGTSGYNEQFF. In nucleotides, the CDR3 is TGTGCCAGCAGCTTAGGGACTAGCGGCTACAATGAGCAGTTCTTC.

The J gene is TRBJ2-7, the V gene TRBV28, with D possibly matching TRBD2 (6 bases). Germline CDR1 MDHEN, CDR2 SYDVKM. V lost 8 bases to trimming and J lost 4 bases, with 18 bases between them. This CDR3 comprises 14 residues. As DNA, the CDR3 is TGTGCCAGCTTGAACGGAGGGGCGGGGTACGAGCAGTACTTC. This encodes CASLNGGAGYEQYF.

The J gene is TRBJ2-3, the V gene TRBV7-2; D not resolved. CDR3 size: 17 residues. Germline assignment: CDR1 SGHTA and CDR2 FQGNSA. Trimming stripped 1 base from V and 2 bases from J, with 16 bases between. Written as DNA, the CDR3 is TGTGCCAGCAGCTTAGACCTTGGGCGGATACCCACAGATACGCAGTATTTT. This sequence encodes CASSLDLGRIPTDTQYF.

This chain joins TRBV5-3 and TRBJ2-7; D may be TRBD2 (6 bases). TRBV5-3 is labeled an ORF, and its function is uncertain. The CDR3 runs 16 residues. With 2 bases removed from V and 2 bases from J, the gap between germline ends came to 17 bases. The CDR3 protein is CARSFLRRAGPYEQYF. The CDR3 DNA is TGTGCCAGAAGCTTTCTACGGAGGGCGGGCCCCTACGAGCAGTACTTC.

Here the CDR3 reads CASSQVGWKTNYGYTF. In DNA, the CDR3 is TGTGCCAGCAGCCAAGTCGGTTGGAAGACTAACTATGGCTACACCTTC. V and J are TRBV4-2 and TRBJ1-2; D gene uncertain. This CDR3 region has 16 residues. Germline V gives CDR1 LGHNA, CDR2 YNFKEQ. V lost 1 base and J 0 bases, leaving 12 bases between the germline ends.

The chain employs TRBV28 and TRBJ1-5; D not resolved. This CDR3 comprises 17 residues. Germline V lookup: CDR1 MDHEN, CDR2 SYDVKM. The germline V and J ends were trimmed by 4 bases and 0 bases, with 16 bases remaining between them. CDR3 sequence reads: CASSSFTNYNSNQPQHF. The CDR3 bases are TGTGCCAGCAGTTCCTTTACGAATTACAATAGCAATCAGCCCCAGCATTTT.

CDR3 coding DNA: TGTGCCAGTAGTATAGATCGCAGGGGTAATAGCAATCAGCCCCAGCATTTT. This sequence encodes CASSIDRRGNSNQPQHF. The V gene is TRBV19, the J gene TRBJ1-5, with TRBD1 as a possible D gene (6 bases). There are 17 residues in the CDR3. CDR1 and CDR2 from the germline V gene are LNHDA and SQIVND (reference sequence). Trimming took off 0 bases at V and 0 bases at J, with 12 bases between the two ends.

V gene TRBV4-2 combines with J gene TRBJ2-7; TRBD2 might be the D (5 bases). V lost 0 bases and J 4 bases, leaving 16 bases between the germline ends. The CDR3 is 16 amino acids. The germline V gene encodes CDR1 LGHNA and CDR2 YNFKEQ. The CDR3: CASSQEDSSTGYEQYF. The CDR3 nucleotides are TGTGCCAGCAGCCAAGAAGACTCTAGCACCGGGTACGAGCAGTACTTC.

The CDR3 here is CASRTAPNSGNTIYF. The CDR3 nucleotides are TGTGCCAGCCGGACAGCTCCGAATTCTGGAAACACCATATATTTT. V and J are TRBV28 and TRBJ1-3; D is possibly TRBD1 (6 bases). V gave up 8 bases and J gave up 1 base, with 15 bases separating them. The CDR3 spans 15 residues. Germline V gives CDR1 MDHEN, CDR2 SYDVKM.

J is TRBJ2-1 and V is TRBV6-6; D might be TRBD1 (6 bases). V lost 6 bases to trimming and J lost 8 bases, with 23 bases between them. Germline V lookup: CDR1 MNHNY, CDR2 SVGAGI (reference sequence). The CDR3 has 16 amino acids. As DNA, the CDR3 is TGTGCCAGCAGATCACAGGGAGTGGGGGTTTTCTATGAGCAGTTCTTC. Translated: CASRSQGVGVFYEQFF.

The chain links TRBV10-3 to TRBJ2-1; D not certain. Trimming removed 2 bases at V and 10 bases at J, with 12 bases between. Germline V lookup: CDR1 ENHRY, CDR2 SYGVKD. The CDR3 runs to 13 residues. The chain's CDR3 is CAISEAPTGEQFF. CDR3 DNA: TGTGCCATCAGTGAGGCCCCGACCGGGGAGCAGTTCTTC.

The chain is built from TRBV11-2 and TRBJ2-5; a weak D match, TRBD2 (5 bases). The CDR3 extends over 13 amino acids. The germline gives CDR1 SGHAT, CDR2 FQNNGV. The ends were cut back, 1 base at V and 3 bases at J, with 6 bases in the middle. CDR3 protein: CASSLVREETQYF. The DNA of the CDR3 is TGTGCCAGCAGCTTAGTGCGGGAAGAGACCCAGTACTTC. Drawing the rest from reference TRBV11-2 and TRBJ2-5, the complete variable domain is EAGVAQSPRYKIIEKRQSVAFWCNPISGHATLYWYQQILGQGPKLLIQFQNNGVVDDSQLPKDRFSAERLKGVDSTLKIQPAKLEDSAVYLCASSLVREETQYFGPGTRLLVL.

The sample holds one count of this clone. The rearrangement uses TRBV14 and TRBJ2-2; no definite D call. The V gene's germline CDR1 is SGHDN and CDR2 FVKESK. Trimming left V 4 bases short and J 5 bases short, with 11 bases between. The CDR3 runs to 14 residues. For the CDR3, the DNA is TGTGCCAGCAGCCGCATGACGTCTACCGGGGAGCTGTTTTTT. Its protein is CASSRMTSTGELFF.